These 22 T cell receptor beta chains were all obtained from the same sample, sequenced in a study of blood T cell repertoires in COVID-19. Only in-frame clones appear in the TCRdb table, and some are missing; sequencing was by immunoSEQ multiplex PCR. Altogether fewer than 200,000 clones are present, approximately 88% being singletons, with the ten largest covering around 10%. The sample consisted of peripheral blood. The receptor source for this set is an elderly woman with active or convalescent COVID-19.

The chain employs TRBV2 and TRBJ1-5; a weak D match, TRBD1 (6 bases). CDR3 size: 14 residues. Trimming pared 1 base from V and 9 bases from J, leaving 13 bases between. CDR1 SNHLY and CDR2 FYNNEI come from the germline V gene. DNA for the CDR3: TGTGCCAGCAGTGAAGTAGGGGGTACAGGGCCCCAGCATTTT. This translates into CASSEVGGTGPQHF.

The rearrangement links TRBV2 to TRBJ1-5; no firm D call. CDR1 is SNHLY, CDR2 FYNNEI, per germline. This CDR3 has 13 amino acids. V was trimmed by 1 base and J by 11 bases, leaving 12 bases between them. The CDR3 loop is CASSEDMLLAQHF. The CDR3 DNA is TGTGCCAGCAGTGAAGATATGCTACTGGCCCAGCATTTT.

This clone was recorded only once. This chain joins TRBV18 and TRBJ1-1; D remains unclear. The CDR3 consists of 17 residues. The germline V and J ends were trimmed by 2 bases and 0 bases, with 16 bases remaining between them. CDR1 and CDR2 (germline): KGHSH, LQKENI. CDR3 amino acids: CASSPNDGGILNTEAFF. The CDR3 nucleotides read TGTGCCAGCTCACCAAATGACGGCGGAATTTTGAACACTGAAGCTTTCTTT.

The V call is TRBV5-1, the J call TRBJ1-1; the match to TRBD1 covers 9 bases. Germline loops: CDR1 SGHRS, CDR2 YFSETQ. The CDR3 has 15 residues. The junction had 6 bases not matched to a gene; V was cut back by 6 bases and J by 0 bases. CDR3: CASTRGTGLNTEAFF. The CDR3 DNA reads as TGCGCCAGCACCCGGGGGACAGGGCTGAACACTGAAGCTTTCTTT.

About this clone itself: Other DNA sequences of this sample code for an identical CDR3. CDR3 DNA: TGTGCCAGCTCCCAGACAGGGGGAGGAAACACCATATATTTT. Amino acid sequence: CASSQTGGGNTIYF. The gene calls are TRBV3-1 (or the pseudogene TRBV3-2) and TRBJ1-3; 9 bases are a match to TRBD1. CDR3 size: 14 residues. J gave up 4 bases and V 8 bases, and 6 bases lay outside the gene matches. Germline CDR1 LGHDT, CDR2 YNNKEL (reference sequence).

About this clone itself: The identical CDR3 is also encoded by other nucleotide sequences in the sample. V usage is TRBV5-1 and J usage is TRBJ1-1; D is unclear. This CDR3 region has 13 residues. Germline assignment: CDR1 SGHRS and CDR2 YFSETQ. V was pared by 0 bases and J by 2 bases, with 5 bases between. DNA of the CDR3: TGCGCCAGCAGCTTGGAGCAAAACACTGAAGCTTTCTTT. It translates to CASSLEQNTEAFF.

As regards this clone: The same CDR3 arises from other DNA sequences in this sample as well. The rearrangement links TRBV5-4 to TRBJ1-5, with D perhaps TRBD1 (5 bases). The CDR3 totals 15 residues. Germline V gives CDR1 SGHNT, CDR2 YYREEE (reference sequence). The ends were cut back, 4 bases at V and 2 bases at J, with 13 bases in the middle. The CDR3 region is CASSRDGGGNQPQHF. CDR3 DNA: TGTGCCAGCAGCCGGGACGGAGGGGGCAATCAGCCCCAGCATTTT.

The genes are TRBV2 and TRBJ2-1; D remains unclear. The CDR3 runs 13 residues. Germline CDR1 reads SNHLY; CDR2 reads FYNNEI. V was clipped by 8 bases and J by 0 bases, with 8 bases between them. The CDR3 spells CASQWSSYNEQFF. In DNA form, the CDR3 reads TGTGCCAGCCAGTGGAGCTCCTACAATGAGCAGTTCTTC. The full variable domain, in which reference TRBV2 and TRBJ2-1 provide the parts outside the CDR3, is EPEVTQTPSHQVTQMGQEVILRCVPISNHLYFYWYRQILGQKVEFLVSFYNNEISEKSEIFDDQFSVERPDGSNFTLKIRSTKLEDSAMYFCASQWSSYNEQFFGPGTRLTVL.

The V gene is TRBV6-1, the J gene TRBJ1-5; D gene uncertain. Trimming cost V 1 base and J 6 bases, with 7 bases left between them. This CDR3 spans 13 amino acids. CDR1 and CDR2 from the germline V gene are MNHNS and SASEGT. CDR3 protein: CASSEVEFQPQHF. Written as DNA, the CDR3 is TGTGCCAGCAGTGAAGTCGAGTTTCAGCCCCAGCATTTT.

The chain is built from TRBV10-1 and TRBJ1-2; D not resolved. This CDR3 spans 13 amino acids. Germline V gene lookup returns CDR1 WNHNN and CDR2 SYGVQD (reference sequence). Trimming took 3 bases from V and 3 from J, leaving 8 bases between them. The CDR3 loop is CASSDNPDYGYTF. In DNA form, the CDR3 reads TGCGCCAGCAGTGACAACCCGGACTATGGCTACACCTTC.

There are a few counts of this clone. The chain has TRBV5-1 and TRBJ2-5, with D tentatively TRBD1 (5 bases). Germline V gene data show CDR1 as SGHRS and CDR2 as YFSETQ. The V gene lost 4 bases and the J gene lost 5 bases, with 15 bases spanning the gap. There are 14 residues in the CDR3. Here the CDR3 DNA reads TGCGCCAGCAGCGATGGTCAGGGTAAGGAGACCCAGTACTTC. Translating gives CASSDGQGKETQYF.

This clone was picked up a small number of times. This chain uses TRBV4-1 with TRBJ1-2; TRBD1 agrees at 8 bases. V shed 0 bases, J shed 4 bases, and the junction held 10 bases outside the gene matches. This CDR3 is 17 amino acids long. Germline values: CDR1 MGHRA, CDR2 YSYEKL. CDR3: CASSQDYLQGDPYGYTF. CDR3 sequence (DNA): TGCGCCAGCAGCCAAGATTATTTACAGGGGGATCCCTATGGCTACACCTTC.

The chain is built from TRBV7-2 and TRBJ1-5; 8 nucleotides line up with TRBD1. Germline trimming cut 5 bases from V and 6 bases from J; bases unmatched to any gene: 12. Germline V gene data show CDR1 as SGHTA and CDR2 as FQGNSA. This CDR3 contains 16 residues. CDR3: CASSPKGGQGFQPQHF. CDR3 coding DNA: TGTGCCAGCAGCCCTAAAGGCGGACAGGGTTTTCAGCCCCAGCATTTT.

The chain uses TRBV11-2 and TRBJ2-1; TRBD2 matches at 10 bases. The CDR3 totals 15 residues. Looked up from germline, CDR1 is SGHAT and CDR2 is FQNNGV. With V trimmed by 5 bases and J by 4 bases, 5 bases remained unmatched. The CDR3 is CASSKSGGAYNEQFF. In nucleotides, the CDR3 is TGTGCCAGCAGCAAGAGCGGGGGGGCTTACAATGAGCAGTTCTTC. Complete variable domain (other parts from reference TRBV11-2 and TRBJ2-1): EAGVAQSPRYKIIEKRQSVAFWCNPISGHATLYWYQQILGQGPKLLIQFQNNGVVDDSQLPKDRFSAERLKGVDSTLKIQPAKLEDSAVYLCASSKSGGAYNEQFFGPGTRLTVL.

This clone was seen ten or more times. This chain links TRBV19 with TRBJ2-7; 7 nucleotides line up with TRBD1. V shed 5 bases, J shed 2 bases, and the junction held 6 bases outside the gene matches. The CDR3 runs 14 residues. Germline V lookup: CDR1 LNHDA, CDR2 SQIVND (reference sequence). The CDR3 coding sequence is TGTGCCAGTAGTCCGACGACAGGGACCTACGAGCAGTACTTC. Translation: CASSPTTGTYEQYF.

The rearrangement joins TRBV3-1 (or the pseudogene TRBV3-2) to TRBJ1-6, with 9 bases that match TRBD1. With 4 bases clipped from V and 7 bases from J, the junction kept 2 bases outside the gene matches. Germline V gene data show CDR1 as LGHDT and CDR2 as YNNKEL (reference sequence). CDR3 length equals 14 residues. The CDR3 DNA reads TGTGCCAGCAGCCCTGGGACAGGGAATTCACCCCTCCACTTT. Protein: CASSPGTGNSPLHF.

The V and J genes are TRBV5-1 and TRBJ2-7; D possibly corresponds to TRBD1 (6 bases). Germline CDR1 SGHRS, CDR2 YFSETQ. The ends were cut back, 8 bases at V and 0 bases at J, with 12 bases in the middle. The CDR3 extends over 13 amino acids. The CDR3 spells CASATGSSYEQYF. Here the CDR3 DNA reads TGCGCCAGTGCTACAGGGAGCTCCTACGAGCAGTACTTC.

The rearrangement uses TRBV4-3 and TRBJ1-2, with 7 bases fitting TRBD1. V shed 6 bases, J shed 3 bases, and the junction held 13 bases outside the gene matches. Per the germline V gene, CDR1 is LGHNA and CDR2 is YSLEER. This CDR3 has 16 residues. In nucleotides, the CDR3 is TGCGCCAGCAGACAAAACGCGGGACAGCGATACTATGGCTACACCTTC. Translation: CASRQNAGQRYYGYTF.

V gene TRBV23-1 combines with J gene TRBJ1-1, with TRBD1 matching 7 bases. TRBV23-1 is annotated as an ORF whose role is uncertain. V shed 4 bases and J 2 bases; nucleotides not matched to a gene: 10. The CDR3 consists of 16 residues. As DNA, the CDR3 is TGCGCCAGCAGTCTTGACAGGGACAGACTAAACACTGAAGCTTTCTTT. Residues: CASSLDRDRLNTEAFF.

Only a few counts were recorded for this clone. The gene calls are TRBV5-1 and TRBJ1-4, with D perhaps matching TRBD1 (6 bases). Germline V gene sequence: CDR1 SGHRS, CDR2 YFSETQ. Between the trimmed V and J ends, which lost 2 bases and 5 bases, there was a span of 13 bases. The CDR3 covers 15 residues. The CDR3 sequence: CASSFNGQRNEKLFF. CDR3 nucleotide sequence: TGCGCCAGCAGCTTTAACGGACAGAGAAATGAAAAACTGTTTTTT.

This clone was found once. DNA of the CDR3: TGTGCCAGCAGCCAGGGACTCTCACCTCTTCGACCAGATACGCAGTATTTT. Residues: CASSQGLSPLRPDTQYF. This chain links TRBV7-2 with TRBJ2-3, with TRBD2 as a possible D gene (6 bases). V lost 5 bases and J 4 bases, leaving 22 bases between the germline ends. Germline values: CDR1 SGHTA, CDR2 FQGNSA. The CDR3 runs to 17 residues.

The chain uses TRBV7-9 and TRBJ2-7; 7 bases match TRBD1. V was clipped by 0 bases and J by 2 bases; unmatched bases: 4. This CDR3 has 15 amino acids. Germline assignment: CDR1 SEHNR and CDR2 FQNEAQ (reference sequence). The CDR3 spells CASSLAIGQAYEQYF. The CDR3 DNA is TGTGCCAGCAGCTTAGCGATCGGACAGGCCTACGAGCAGTACTTC.